This T cell receptor (beta chain) is from a study of metastatic and nonmetastatic thyroid tumors. Study details: Repertoires from blood and tumor or nodule tissue of malignant and benign thyroid patients were compared. Findings and limits, study-wide: For both blood and tumor, malignant thyroid tumors reportedly showed significantly higher TCR beta diversity than benign nodules did.

Authors' methods: Differences in CDR3 between clinicopathological groups were drawn on to build a classifier intended to discriminate distant-metastatic papillary thyroid cancer patients. TCRdb reassembled clones from the PCR reads with MiXCR. These V and J calls derive from TCRdb rather than the authors' analysis. Of 30,000 to 35,000 clones listed, almost 30% are singletons. Before thyroid surgery, none of the patients had received any treatment. About this clone itself: Its antigen is undetermined.

The CDR3 sequence is 14 residues long. V lost 0 bases and J lost 0, with 6 bases in between. CDR1 and CDR2 from the germline V gene are SGHRS and YFSETQ. The specimen sequenced was blood. The chain joins TRBV5-1 to TRBJ1-1; D is ambiguous. The receptor comes from a female donor with papillary thyroid cancer or a benign thyroid nodule (not recorded which). Some clones in this sample may be carry-over from other donors' samples. CDR3 residues: CASSLDGLNTEAFF. The CDR3 nucleotides read TGCGCCAGCAGCTTGGACGGATTGAACACTGAAGCTTTCTTT.